This is a list of T cell receptor beta chains from one sample in a study of CXCR3-negative and CXCR3-positive naive CD8 T cells. TCRdb derives one entry per CDR3 protein from the 5' RACE reads, leaving out DNA. The sample's table shows some 150,000 distinct CDR3 sequences. The sample consisted of naive CXCR3+ CD8+ T cells from blood. Receptors originate from a human donor in good health. Some clones in this sample may be carry-over from other donors' samples. CDR3s include the opening cysteine and the closing phenylalanine or tryptophan. Fields, in order: V gene, J gene, CDR3 protein.

V: TRBV6-5; J: TRBJ2-2; CDR3: CASSYGAGSTGELFF
V: TRBV18; J: TRBJ2-1; CDR3: CASSPGQGFNEQFF
V: TRBV5-5; J: TRBJ2-1; CDR3: CASSLDWILSNEQFF
V: TRBV4-3; J: TRBJ2-3; CDR3: CASSQGTSRTDTQYF
V: TRBV5-5; J: TRBJ2-7; CDR3: CASSLEPGQGSYEQYF
V: TRBV20-1; J: TRBJ2-2; CDR3: CSARVVSGGPNTGELFF
V: TRBV5-1; J: TRBJ2-7; CDR3: CASSTDRVGYEQYF
V: TRBV7-2; J: TRBJ1-2; CDR3: CASSLGPVEQGYGYTF
V: TRBV3-1; J: TRBJ2-5; CDR3: CASSEEEGVHETQYF
V: TRBV28; J: TRBJ2-7; CDR3: CASSTDQGFYEQYF
V: TRBV12-2; J: TRBJ1-2; CDR3: CASRPHCRNGYTF
V: TRBV29-1; J: TRBJ1-1; CDR3: CSGGQSNTEAFF
V: TRBV5-1; J: TRBJ1-2; CDR3: CASSLDRIYGYTF
V: TRBV21-1; J: TRBJ1-1; CDR3: CASSKVLGQSGVNTEAFF
V: TRBV13; J: TRBJ1-1; CDR3: CASSSTTDMNTEAFF
V: TRBV20-1; J: TRBJ2-7; CDR3: CSARVEGYEQYF
V: TRBV25-1; J: TRBJ2-3; CDR3: CASTPGDRVGDTQYF
V: TRBV13; J: TRBJ1-2; CDR3: CASSLENGVDWGYTF
V: TRBV4-3; J: TRBJ2-3; CDR3: CASSLRAGGRDTQYF
V: TRBV4-1; J: TRBJ2-7; CDR3: CASSQGIGTVYEQYF
V: TRBV6-4; J: TRBJ2-3; CDR3: CASSAGSTDTQYF
V: TRBV13; J: TRBJ2-7; CDR3: CASSSREGITYEQYF
V: TRBV2; J: TRBJ1-3; CDR3: CASSEGKGAGNTIYF
V: TRBV6-2/TRBV6-3; J: TRBJ2-3; CDR3: CASSPGGRTSKPDTQYF
V: TRBV5-5; J: TRBJ2-7; CDR3: CASSVEKTGRSDYYEQYF
V: TRBV27; J: TRBJ2-7; CDR3: CASSPLLDRGHEQYF
V: TRBV29-1; J: TRBJ1-2; CDR3: CSVPGTENYGYTF